These 26 T cell receptor beta chains came from one sample sequenced in a study of T cells in Graves' hyperthyroidism and ophthalmopathy. TCR beta CDR3 regions were amplified from RNA. The HTBI primer set drove a first-round RT-PCR of the TCR CDR3. TCRdb re-derived calls from the multiplex PCR reads in MiXCR, one entry per CDR3 protein. The sample contains under 800,000 distinct CDR3 sequences, 14% of which appear only once. Sequences were obtained from blood. These receptors were obtained from a woman younger than 35 with Graves' hyperthyroidism.

The chain uses TRBV11-1 and TRBJ2-1; 7 nucleotides match TRBD2. The junction had 14 bases not matched to a gene; V was cut back by 3 bases and J by 3 bases. Germline V lookup: CDR1 SGHAT, CDR2 FQDESV (reference sequence). The CDR3 is 18 residues long. CDR3 DNA: TGTGCCAGCAGCTTTCCCCAAAGCGGGACGATCATCTACAATGAGCAGTTCTTC. Translating it yields CASSFPQSGTIIYNEQFF.

This clonotype was recorded many times. V is TRBV19 and J is TRBJ2-7; D perhaps matches TRBD2 (5 bases). The CDR3 has 14 amino acids. V was clipped by 2 bases and J by 0 bases, with 8 bases between them. CDR1 is LNHDA and CDR2 is SQIVND in the germline V gene (reference sequence). CDR3: CASSITGSSYEQYF. The CDR3 DNA sequence: TGTGCCAGTAGTATAACGGGGAGCTCCTACGAGCAGTACTTC.

Many counts were recorded for this clonotype. The chain joins TRBV7-9 to TRBJ2-5; D call uncertain. CDR3 length equals 15 residues. The ends were cut back, 5 bases at V and 0 bases at J, with 13 bases in the middle. The germline gives CDR1 SEHNR, CDR2 FQNEAQ (reference sequence). The CDR3: CASSIIRTDQETQYF. CDR3 coding DNA: TGTGCCAGCAGCATAATTAGGACGGACCAAGAGACCCAGTACTTC.

Ten or more counts support this clonotype. This chain uses TRBV27 with TRBJ2-7; TRBD2 aligns across 14 bases. Per germline, CDR1 MNHEY and CDR2 SMNVEV (reference sequence). The CDR3 is made up of 18 amino acids. Losses at the gene ends were 2 bases for V and 7 bases for J; bases not matched to a gene: 13. CDR3 sequence: CASSLGLAGGISLREQYF. The CDR3 DNA sequence: TGTGCCAGCAGTTTAGGACTAGCGGGAGGTATCAGTTTAAGGGAGCAGTACTTC.

The rearrangement uses TRBV19 and TRBJ1-5; D might be TRBD1 (6 bases). V was clipped by 3 bases and J by 5 bases, with 14 bases between them. The CDR3 consists of 15 residues. CDR1 LNHDA and CDR2 SQIVND come from the germline V gene (reference sequence). The CDR3 DNA follows: TGTGCCAGTAGTATTTATAGGGGGGGTGATCAGCCCCAGCATTTT. It yields the protein CASSIYRGGDQPQHF. The whole variable domain, filled in from reference TRBV19 and TRBJ1-5, reads DGGITQSPKYLFRKEGQNVTLSCEQNLNHDAMYWYRQDPGQGLRLIYYSQIVNDFQKGDIAEGYSVSREKKESFPLTVTSAQKNPTAFYLCASSIYRGGDQPQHFGDGTRLSIL.

This clonotype came up once. The gene calls are TRBV11-3 and TRBJ2-1; 11 bases agree with TRBD2. Germline V gives CDR1 SGHNT, CDR2 YENEEA. The CDR3 sequence is 19 residues long. With V trimmed by 5 bases and J by 7 bases, 19 bases remained unmatched. The CDR3: CASSRAGWDSGRAWNEQFF. The DNA for the CDR3 is TGTGCCAGCAGCCGTGCGGGGTGGGATAGCGGGAGGGCCTGGAATGAGCAGTTCTTC.

The sample holds many counts of this clonotype. The rearrangement links TRBV7-2 to TRBJ2-3; no definite D call. Germline-derived CDR1 and CDR2 are SGHTA and FQGNSA. This CDR3 contains 16 residues. Trimming took off 2 bases at V and 1 base at J, with 13 bases between the two ends. The CDR3 bases are TGTGCCAGCAGCTTAATGGGCGGTCTGGGCACAGATACGCAGTATTTT. Translating gives CASSLMGGLGTDTQYF.

Note on this clonotype: A much larger clone lies one base from this, so it may be a read error. The chain carries TRBV6-5 and TRBJ2-7; the match to TRBD2 covers 8 bases. V shed 2 bases, J shed 2 bases, and the junction held 8 bases outside the gene matches. Germline CDR1 is MNHEY and CDR2 is SVGAGI. The length of the CDR3 is 16 residues. The DNA of the CDR3 is TGTGCCAGCAGTTACGGTAGCGGGGTTCCCCCCTACGAGCAGTACTTC. Encoded protein: CASSYGSGVPPYEQYF.

This clonotype was seen only a few times. The chain carries TRBV28 and TRBJ1-4; D gene ambiguous. This CDR3 has 14 residues. Between the trimmed V and J ends, which lost 3 bases and 5 bases, there was a span of 10 bases. Germline V gene data show CDR1 as MDHEN and CDR2 as SYDVKM. The CDR3 here is CASSFARFNEKLFF. CDR3 sequence (DNA): TGTGCCAGCAGTTTCGCTAGGTTCAATGAAAAACTGTTTTTT. The variable domain in full, with the rest retrieved from reference TRBV28 and TRBJ1-4, is DVKVTQSSRYLVKRTGEKVFLECVQDMDHENMFWYRQDPGLGLRLIYFSYDVKMKEKGDIPEGYSVSREKKERFSLILESASTNQTSMYLCASSFARFNEKLFFGSGTQLSVL.

This clonotype has only a few counts. The chain links TRBV7-8 to TRBJ2-1, with D perhaps being TRBD1 or TRBD2 (5 bases each). CDR1 is SGHVS and CDR2 is FQNEAQ in the germline V gene. Trimming removed 2 bases from V and 5 bases from J, with 16 bases in between. The CDR3 is made up of 16 amino acids. For the CDR3, the DNA is TGTGCCAGCAGCTTAAACCCTTGGGACGGGAACAATGAGCAGTTCTTC. Residues: CASSLNPWDGNNEQFF. Together with reference TRBV7-8 and TRBJ2-1, the CDR3 gives the full variable domain: GAGVSQSPRYKVAKRGQDVALRCDPISGHVSLFWYQQALGQGPEFLTYFQNEAQLDKSGLPSDRFFAERPEGSVSTLKIQRTQQEDSAVYLCASSLNPWDGNNEQFFGPGTRLTVL.

This clonotype was observed at least ten times. V usage is TRBV29-1 and J usage is TRBJ2-6; D call uncertain. CDR1 and CDR2 from the germline V gene are SQVTM and ANQGSEA. Trimming left V 4 bases short and J 0 bases short, with 13 bases between. The CDR3 spans 16 residues. Here the CDR3 reads CSVGGDGGSGANVLTF. The CDR3, as DNA: TGCAGCGTTGGTGGGGATGGCGGCTCTGGGGCCAACGTCCTGACTTTC. Full variable domain (outside the CDR3, taken from reference TRBV29-1 and TRBJ2-6): SAVISQKPSRDICQRGTSLTIQCQVDSQVTMMFWYRQQPGQSLTLIATANQGSEATYESGFVIDKFPISRPNLTFSTLTVSNMSPEDSSIYLCSVGGDGGSGANVLTFGAGSRLTVL.

This clonotype appeared a few times. The rearrangement joins TRBV27 to TRBJ2-7; TRBD2 matches at 8 bases. With 6 bases clipped from V and 3 bases from J, the junction kept 7 bases outside the gene matches. CDR3 length: 14 amino acids. Germline loops: CDR1 MNHEY, CDR2 SMNVEV (reference sequence). The CDR3 region is CASRQPGGVYEQYF. CDR3 in DNA: TGTGCCAGCAGGCAGCCGGGGGGGGTCTACGAGCAGTACTTC.

This clonotype has more than one count but fewer than ten. The chain joins TRBV9 to TRBJ2-1, with unresolved D. The CDR3 covers 15 residues. The germline V gene encodes CDR1 SGDLS and CDR2 YYNGEE. Trimming left V 0 bases short and J 4 bases short, with 11 bases between. Written as DNA, the CDR3 is TGTGCCAGCAGCGTAGTTGGCGGCCCGTACAATGAGCAGTTCTTC. This translates into CASSVVGGPYNEQFF.

This clonotype was found many times. CDR3 nucleotide sequence: TGTGCCAGCAGCCACCTGGACGGCTATGGCTACACCTTC. Amino acid sequence: CASSHLDGYGYTF. The rearrangement joins TRBV7-2 to TRBJ1-2, with no clear D. Germline V gene data show CDR1 as SGHTA and CDR2 as FQGNSA. V shed 5 bases and J shed 4 bases, with 11 bases lying between them. The CDR3 covers 13 residues.

This clonotype was counted a few times. This chain links TRBV27 with TRBJ2-2, with D perhaps TRBD2 (5 bases). V was pared by 5 bases and J by 4 bases, with 20 bases between. This CDR3 region has 17 residues. CDR1 is MNHEY and CDR2 is SMNVEV in the germline V gene (reference sequence). Written as DNA, the CDR3 is TGTGCCAGCAGTCCCCGGCTTTGGGAGTCGGGCACCGGGGAGCTGTTTTTT. Translating gives CASSPRLWESGTGELFF.

This clonotype has just a few counts. This CDR3 reads CATKGYNEQFF. DNA of the CDR3: TGTGCCACCAAAGGATACAATGAGCAGTTCTTC. The chain links TRBV24-1 to TRBJ2-1; D call uncertain. The ends were cut back, 8 bases at V and 4 bases at J, with 5 bases in the middle. Looked up from germline, CDR1 is KGHDR and CDR2 is SFDVKD. The CDR3 extends over 11 amino acids.

This clonotype was counted only a few times. This chain connects TRBV20-1 to TRBJ2-7, with a possible D match to TRBD2 (6 bases). In germline, CDR1 is DFQATT, CDR2 SNEGSKA (reference sequence). The CDR3 spans 15 residues. Trimming took off 4 bases at V and 0 bases at J, with 16 bases between the two ends. Here the CDR3 DNA reads TGCAGTGCTATGGAGGGTGGCGGAAGCTCCTACGAGCAGTACTTC. Its protein product is CSAMEGGGSSYEQYF.

This clonotype has only a few counts. This chain links TRBV6-2 or TRBV6-3 with TRBJ2-5; no definite D call. Germline V gene lookup returns CDR1 MNHEY and CDR2 SVGEGT. This CDR3 comprises 13 residues. The V end was cut by 2 bases, the J end by 5 bases, with 9 bases between. The CDR3 DNA is TGTGCCAGCAGTTACGTCGGACCGGAGACCCAGTACTTC. Residues: CASSYVGPETQYF.

The chain joins TRBV7-2 to TRBJ2-7; TRBD2 might be the D (6 bases). The V end was cut by 5 bases, the J end by 0 bases, with 11 bases between. CDR1 is SGHTA and CDR2 is FQGNSA in the germline V gene. CDR3 length: 14 amino acids. The CDR3 protein is CASSQRAFSYEQYF. DNA of the CDR3: TGTGCCAGCAGCCAGCGGGCTTTCTCCTACGAGCAGTACTTC.

In its sample, this clonotype was seen many times. The rearrangement joins TRBV7-9 to TRBJ2-3; TRBD1 matches at 7 bases. Germline lookup yields CDR1 SEHNR and CDR2 FQNEAQ (reference sequence). After removal of 6 bases from V and 3 bases from J, the junction contained 12 bases not matched to a gene. The CDR3 extends over 16 amino acids. In DNA, the CDR3 is TGTGCCAGCAGTAAATCCGACAGGGATATTACAGATACGCAGTATTTT. Translating gives CASSKSDRDITDTQYF.

The rearrangement uses TRBV27 and TRBJ2-7; D might be TRBD1 or TRBD2, each matching 5 bases. Deletions cut 1 base from V and 2 bases from J, with 12 bases between. CDR3 size: 15 residues. Per the germline V gene, CDR1 is MNHEY and CDR2 is SMNVEV (reference sequence). Here the CDR3 DNA reads TGTGCCAGCAGTTTATTGCAGGGACGTACCTACGAGCAGTACTTC. It encodes CASSLLQGRTYEQYF.

At least ten counts were recorded for this clonotype. J is TRBJ2-7 and V is TRBV6-2 or TRBV6-3; the D is unclear. The CDR3 sequence is 13 residues long. The germline V and J ends were trimmed by 10 bases and 1 base, with 14 bases remaining between them. In germline, CDR1 is MNHEY, CDR2 SVGEGT. This chain's CDR3 is CATRKWASYEQYF. The CDR3 DNA follows: TGTGCCACCAGAAAATGGGCTTCCTACGAGCAGTACTTC.

The CDR3 sequence: CASSLDRRLYQETQYF. The CDR3, as DNA: TGTGCCAGCAGCCTGGACAGAAGGCTCTACCAAGAGACCCAGTACTTC. V gene TRBV6-2 or TRBV6-3 combines with J gene TRBJ2-5; a possible D gene is TRBD1 (6 bases). Germline values: CDR1 MNHEY, CDR2 SVGEGT. Deletions cut 6 bases from V and 0 bases from J, with 17 bases between. This CDR3 has 16 residues.

V and J are TRBV12-3 or TRBV12-4 and TRBJ2-5; 7 nucleotides line up with TRBD2. The CDR3 contains 15 residues. V gave up 9 bases and J gave up 3 bases; unmatched junction bases: 13. CDR3 protein: CASLFAAGAEETQYF. In DNA, the CDR3 is TGTGCCAGTTTGTTCGCGGCGGGAGCAGAAGAGACCCAGTACTTC.

This clonotype was detected many times. The gene calls are TRBV28 and TRBJ1-1; 8 bases are shared with TRBD1. The CDR3 contains 16 residues. Trimming at V came to 3 bases and at J to 7 bases, leaving 13 bases not matched to a gene. CDR1 and CDR2 (germline): MDHEN, SYDVKM. The CDR3 protein is CASSFPRTDRGDEAFF. For the CDR3, the DNA is TGTGCCAGCAGTTTTCCCCGGACAGACAGGGGCGATGAAGCTTTCTTT.

This clonotype occurred many times. This chain links TRBV2 with TRBJ2-5; D not certain. V lost 8 bases and J 2 bases, leaving 21 bases between the germline ends. The CDR3 contains 16 residues. Per the germline V gene, CDR1 is SNHLY and CDR2 is FYNNEI. The CDR3 sequence: CASHDTSRFRQETQYF. The CDR3 coding sequence is TGTGCCAGCCACGATACGTCTAGGTTCAGGCAAGAGACCCAGTACTTC.